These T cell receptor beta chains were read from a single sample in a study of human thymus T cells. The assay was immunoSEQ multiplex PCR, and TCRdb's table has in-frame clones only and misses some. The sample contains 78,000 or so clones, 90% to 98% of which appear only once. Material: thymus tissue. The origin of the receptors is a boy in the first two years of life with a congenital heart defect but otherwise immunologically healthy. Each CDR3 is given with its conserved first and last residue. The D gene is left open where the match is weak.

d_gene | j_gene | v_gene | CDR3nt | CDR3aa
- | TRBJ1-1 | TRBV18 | TGTGCCAGCTCACCACCTTTTGCAGTCCTGAACACTGAAGCTTTCTTT | CASSPPFAVLNTEAFF
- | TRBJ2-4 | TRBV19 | TGTGCCAGTAACCCCCCTGGGGGAGCTACCACCGAAAACATTCAGTACTTC | CASNPPGGATTENIQYF
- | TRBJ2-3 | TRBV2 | TGTGCCAGCAGGGACTCCACAACGCAGTATTTT | CASRDSTTQYF
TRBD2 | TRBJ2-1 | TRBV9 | TGTGCCAGCAGCGTAGCCCTCTTAGCGGGAGGGAGGAACAATGAGCAGTTCTTC | CASSVALLAGGRNNEQFF
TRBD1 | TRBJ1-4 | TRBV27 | TGTGCCAGCAGTTTATCGAGGCAGGGGGCGAGGAGGGAAAAACTGTTTTTT | CASSLSRQGARREKLFF
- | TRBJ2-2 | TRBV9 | TGTGCCAGCAGCGTATTTTCAGGGGACACCGGGGAGCTGTTTTTT | CASSVFSGDTGELFF
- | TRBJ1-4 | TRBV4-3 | TGCGCCAGCAGCCAGGGACGGGGGGCTGGTAATGAAAAACTGTTTTTT | CASSQGRGAGNEKLFF
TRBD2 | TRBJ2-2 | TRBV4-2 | TGTGCCAGCAGCCATCAAAACTCCGGGACTAGCGATTTCCCGAACACCGGGGAGCTGTTTTTT | CASSHQNSGTSDFPNTGELFF
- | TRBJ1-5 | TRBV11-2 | TGTGCCAGCAGCTTAGCAGGGAGAGATCAGCCCCAGCATTTT | CASSLAGRDQPQHF
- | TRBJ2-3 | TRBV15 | TGTGCCACCACAGAGGGCCCCATATCTAGCACAGATACGCAGTATTTT | CATTEGPISSTDTQYF
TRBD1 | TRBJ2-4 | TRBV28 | TGTGCCAGCAGCTCAGGGACAGGTCAAAACATTCAGTACTTC | CASSSGTGQNIQYF
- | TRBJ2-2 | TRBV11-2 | TGTGCCAGCAGCTTATTAGGGGGAAAGACCGGGGAGCTGTTTTTT | CASSLLGGKTGELFF
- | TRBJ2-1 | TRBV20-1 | TGCAGTGCTAGATCGATGGATGAGCAGTTCTTC | CSARSMDEQFF
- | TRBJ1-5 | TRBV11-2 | TGTGCCAGCAGCCTGACAGGTTACAATCAGCCCCAGCATTTT | CASSLTGYNQPQHF
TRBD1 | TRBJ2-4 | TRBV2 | TGTGCCAGCAGTGTGGGACAGGGGGGCGCCAAAAACATTCAGTACTTC | CASSVGQGGAKNIQYF
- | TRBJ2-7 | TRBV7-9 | TGTGCCAGCAGCTCCCGAGTGGGTCCGAGCTACGAGCAGTACTTC | CASSSRVGPSYEQYF
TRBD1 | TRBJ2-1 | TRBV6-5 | TGTGCCAGCAGCTTACCGGGACAGTACAACAATGAGCAGTTCTTC | CASSLPGQYNNEQFF
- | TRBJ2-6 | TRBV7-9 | TGTGCCAGCAGCCCTAAAAGCGGCTCTGGGGCCAACGTCCTGACTTTC | CASSPKSGSGANVLTF
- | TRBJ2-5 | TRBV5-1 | TGCGCCACCTCTGGGACTTTTCAAGAGACCCAGTACTTC | CATSGTFQETQYF
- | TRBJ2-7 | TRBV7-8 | TGTGCCAGCAGCTTAGTTAGCCCCGGACAGAGAACAAACTACGAGCAGTACTTC | CASSLVSPGQRTNYEQYF
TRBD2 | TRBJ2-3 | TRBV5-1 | TGCGCCAGCAGCTGGGGATCTAGCGGGAGGGGCACAGATACGCAGTATTTT | CASSWGSSGRGTDTQYF
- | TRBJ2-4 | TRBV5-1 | TGCGCCAGCAGCTTGGCGAGTGCGACCCGGACGTGGAAAAACATTCAGTACTTC | CASSLASATRTWKNIQYF
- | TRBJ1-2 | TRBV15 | TGTGCCACCAGCTCCCGAGGGGGGTCAGATGGCTACACCTTC | CATSSRGGSDGYTF